These T cell receptor beta chains were read from a single sample in a study of OX40 agonist ivuxolimab in advanced cancers. The data were produced by immunoSEQ multiplex PCR, yet TCRdb's version contains in-frame clones alone and is incomplete. The top ten clones hold 1.1% of a sample with roughly 68,000 clones, around 90% of them seen once. The sample in question was CD4+ or CD8+ T cells sorted from blood, obtained in a trial of the OX40 agonist ivuxolimab. The receptors were sampled from an adult with an advanced solid tumor such as melanoma, head and neck, liver or kidney cancer. Each CDR3 is given with its conserved first and last residue. A D gene is named only where the DNA matches it firmly. A clone size is listed for some rows: how often the clone was seen (once, few, many), or a class if it is expanded.

TRBV6-4	13	TRBJ2-2	.	.	TGTGCCAGCAGCCTAACTAGGACCGGGGAGCTGTTTTTT	CASSLTRTGELFF
TRBV6-6	14	TRBJ1-1	.	.	TGTGCCAGCAGTCACCCCCCGGGGAACACTGAAGCTTTCTTT	CASSHPPGNTEAFF
TRBV19	13	TRBJ2-7	once	TRBD1	TGTGCCAGTAGCTGGACAGGTTCCTACGAGCAGTACTTC	CASSWTGSYEQYF
TRBV2	13	TRBJ2-5	.	.	TGTGCCAGCAGCGGACTTGCGGGGGAGACCCAGTACTTC	CASSGLAGETQYF
TRBV5-1	16	TRBJ2-3	once	TRBD2	TGCGCCAGCAGCACGGGACTAGCGGGATGGGCAGATACGCAGTATTTT	CASSTGLAGWADTQYF
TRBV6-1	13	TRBJ2-2	.	TRBD1	TGTGCCAGCAGTAGGACAGGGACCGGGGAGCTGTTTTTT	CASSRTGTGELFF
TRBV18	15	TRBJ2-7	.	TRBD2	TGTGCCAGCTCACTTAGACTAGCGGGGCCGGCCGAGCAGTACTTC	CASSLRLAGPAEQYF
TRBV7-9	15	TRBJ1-1	.	TRBD1	TGTGCCAGCAGCTTAGGGGACAGAACCAAGACTGAAGCTTTCTTT	CASSLGDRTKTEAFF
TRBV9	14	TRBJ2-1	.	.	TGTGCCAGCAGCGTAGACGGGAGTTACAATGAGCAGTTCTTC	CASSVDGSYNEQFF
TRBV30	13	TRBJ1-5	.	.	TGTGCCTGGAGTCCGGGGCTAAATCAGCCCCAGCATTTT	CAWSPGLNQPQHF
TRBV6-6	16	TRBJ2-7	.	.	TGTGCCAGCAGTGTATCGACTAGAGTCCCCCCCTACGAGCAGTACTTC	CASSVSTRVPPYEQYF
TRBV6-1	13	TRBJ2-1	.	TRBD2	TGTGCCAGCGTACACGGGACTAGCAGTGAGCAGTTCTTC	CASVHGTSSEQFF
TRBV2	15	TRBJ2-1	.	.	TGTGCCAGCAGTGAAAGTCACAGCTCCTACAATGAGCAGTTCTTC	CASSESHSSYNEQFF
TRBV10-3	12	TRBJ2-1	.	TRBD2	TGTGCCATCAGAATCGCGGGGGGGCGGCAGTTCTTC	CAIRIAGGRQFF
TRBV6-1	14	TRBJ2-7	once	.	TGTGCCAGCAGGTTGGGGGGAAGCTCCTACGAGCAGTACTTC	CASRLGGSSYEQYF
TRBV9	15	TRBJ2-5	.	.	TGTGCCAGCAGCGTGAGGGGGGATTTGTGGGAGACCCAGTACTTC	CASSVRGDLWETQYF
TRBV7-6	15	TRBJ2-1	.	TRBD1	TGTGCCAGCAGCTTAGCGGAGACAGGGTTTTATGAGCAGTTCTTC	CASSLAETGFYEQFF
TRBV2	15	TRBJ1-5	.	.	TGTGCCAGCAGTGAGGCAGGGAATAGCAATCAGCCCCAGCATTTT	CASSEAGNSNQPQHF
TRBV21-1	17	TRBJ1-5	.	.	TGTGCCAGCAGCCCCGGCCGGGGGGGGGAGTGGAATCAGCCCCAGCATTTT	CASSPGRGGEWNQPQHF
TRBV6-9	15	TRBJ1-4	.	.	TGTGCCAGCAGGGATGAGTGGGGCAGGCATGAAAAACTGTTTTTT	CASRDEWGRHEKLFF
TRBV18	16	TRBJ2-1	.	TRBD2	TGTGCCAGCTCACCAGGTGGACTAGCCCTCTACAATGAGCAGTTCTTC	CASSPGGLALYNEQFF
TRBV7-3	16	TRBJ2-1	.	TRBD2	TGTGCCAGCAGCTTAGGTCCAGCGGGAAAGTACAATGAGCAGTTCTTC	CASSLGPAGKYNEQFF
TRBV20-1	11	TRBJ2-7	.	.	TGCAGTGCCGGCAGGGTTCCCGAGCAGTACTTC	CSAGRVPEQYF
TRBV2	14	TRBJ2-7	.	.	TGTGCCAGCAGTGTCGACGGGAGTTACGACGAGCAGTACTTC	CASSVDGSYDEQYF
TRBV5-4	14	TRBJ2-3	.	.	TGTGCCAGCAGCTTTGCACAGCCCACAGATACGCAGTATTTT	CASSFAQPTDTQYF
TRBV6-4	13	TRBJ1-6	.	.	TGTGCCAGCAGTGACAGAGCCAATTCACCCCTCCACTTT	CASSDRANSPLHF
TRBV2	15	TRBJ2-3	.	.	TGTGCCAGCAGTGAACGAGACATAAGCACAGATACGCAGTATTTT	CASSERDISTDTQYF
TRBV6-1	14	TRBJ1-5	few	.	TGTGCCAGCAGTGAGTCGGTGACTGCTCAGCCCCAGCATTTT	CASSESVTAQPQHF
TRBV9	15	TRBJ2-2	.	.	TGTGCCAGCAGCCCCCAGGACCTATACACCGGGGAGCTGTTTTTT	CASSPQDLYTGELFF
TRBV5-1	13	TRBJ1-1	.	.	TGCGCCAGCAGCTTGACCGACAACACTGAAGCTTTCTTT	CASSLTDNTEAFF
TRBV7-9	11	TRBJ2-7	.	.	TGTGCCAGCAGCTTCCATTACGAGCAGTACTTC	CASSFHYEQYF
TRBV9	12	TRBJ2-5	.	.	TGTGCCAGCAGCGTAGGAGGAGAGACCCAGTACTTC	CASSVGGETQYF
TRBV18	15	TRBJ1-2	.	.	TGTGCCAGCTCACCAGGGGAAGGACGGCTCGATGGCTACACCTTC	CASSPGEGRLDGYTF
TRBV29-1	14	TRBJ1-6	.	.	TGCAGCGTGCGACTTCAGGGAACCGATTCACCCCTCCACTTT	CSVRLQGTDSPLHF
TRBV6-1	13	TRBJ1-2	.	.	TGTGCCAGCAGTGTTGGGGGCGGCTATGGCTACACCTTC	CASSVGGGYGYTF
TRBV10-1	14	TRBJ2-3	.	.	TGCGCCAGCAGCCGTCGGGGGCCCACAGATACGCAGTATTTT	CASSRRGPTDTQYF
TRBV9	14	TRBJ2-7	.	.	TGTGCCAGCAGCGTAGCTTCACGGACAAACGAGCAGTACTTC	CASSVASRTNEQYF
TRBV4-2	16	TRBJ1-5	.	.	TGTGCCAGCAGCCAAGAAGGGGGGTCGAGCAATCAGCCCCAGCATTTT	CASSQEGGSSNQPQHF
TRBV6-6	14	TRBJ1-5	.	TRBD1	TGTGCCAGCAGGGCGTCAGGACAGGGCCAGCCCCAGCATTTT	CASRASGQGQPQHF
TRBV29-1	11	TRBJ2-3	.	.	TGCAGCGTTACTAGCACAGATACGCAGTATTTT	CSVTSTDTQYF
TRBV10-3	14	TRBJ2-7	.	TRBD1	TGTGCCATCAGTGCACATGGCTTACAGGGGGAGCAGTACTTC	CAISAHGLQGEQYF
TRBV5-8	14	TRBJ2-2	.	.	TGTGCCAGCAATTTCCAGGGTCACACCGGGGAGCTGTTTTTT	CASNFQGHTGELFF
TRBV30	17	TRBJ2-3	once	TRBD2	TGTGCCTGGAGTGGCCAACAGACTAGCCATCCGGGCTCTACGCAGTATTTT	CAWSGQQTSHPGSTQYF
TRBV6-4	15	TRBJ1-5	.	.	TGTGCCAGCACCACCCGCTTGTGGGGGTATCAGCCCCAGCATTTT	CASTTRLWGYQPQHF
TRBV21-1	14	TRBJ1-5	.	.	TGTGCCAGCAGCAATCGACAGGAGAATCAGCCCCAGCATTTT	CASSNRQENQPQHF
TRBV14	14	TRBJ1-3	.	.	TGTGCCAGCAGCCAATCGGGTTCTGGAAACACCATATATTTT	CASSQSGSGNTIYF
TRBV6-6	15	TRBJ1-6	.	.	TGTGCCAGCAGTTACTCCCGGAACAGTAATTCACCCCTCCACTTT	CASSYSRNSNSPLHF
TRBV27	14	TRBJ1-3	.	TRBD1	TGTGCCAGCAGACAGGGGCACTCTGGAAACACCATATATTTT	CASRQGHSGNTIYF
TRBV5-1	16	TRBJ2-3	.	TRBD2	TGCGCCAGCAGTTCAGGACTAGCGGGGGGTAGGGATACGCAGTATTTT	CASSSGLAGGRDTQYF
TRBV5-1	16	TRBJ2-3	.	TRBD1	TGCGCCAGCAGCTGGATTCCGGGACAGGCCACAGATACGCAGTATTTT	CASSWIPGQATDTQYF
TRBV25-1	14	TRBJ1-2	.	TRBD1	TGTGCCAGCAGTGGGTTGGCAGGGGGTTCTGGCTACACCTTC	CASSGLAGGSGYTF
TRBV6-1	15	TRBJ2-4	.	.	TGTGCCAGCAGAACCCCCGGGGGTATAACAAACATTCAGTACTTC	CASRTPGGITNIQYF
TRBV19	15	TRBJ2-7	.	.	TGTGCCAGTAGTCCCTCGGAAGGAGACTCCTACGAGCAGTACTTC	CASSPSEGDSYEQYF